The next 2 T cell receptor beta chains were all read from a single sample in a study of T cells in Graves' hyperthyroidism and ophthalmopathy. The investigators amplified TCR beta CDR3 regions from RNA transcripts. The HTBI primer set was used in a first-round RT-PCR of the TCR CDR3. TCRdb reprocessed the multiplex PCR reads via MiXCR and lists one record per CDR3 protein. The repertoire holds some 440,000 distinct CDR3 sequences, with around 14% as singletons. The sample consisted of blood. The receptors were sampled from a woman aged 18-29 years with Graves' hyperthyroidism.

This clonotype was seen at least ten times. The chain links TRBV6-5 to TRBJ2-1; 9 nucleotides agree with TRBD2. After removal of 2 bases from V and 10 bases from J, the junction contained 9 bases not matched to a gene. From germline, CDR1 is MNHEY and CDR2 SVGAGI. The CDR3 runs to 15 residues. CDR3 sequence reads: CASSYGGSGGREQFF. CDR3 DNA: TGTGCCAGCAGTTACGGGGGTAGCGGGGGAAGAGAGCAGTTCTTC.

This chain uses TRBV25-1 with TRBJ1-2, with TRBD1 as a possible D gene (6 bases). The ends were cut back, 0 bases at V and 7 bases at J, with 9 bases in the middle. From germline, CDR1 is MGHDK and CDR2 SYGVNS. The CDR3 is 13 amino acids. In DNA, the CDR3 is TGTGCCAGCAGTGAATACCGGGGGGCTGGCTACACCTTC. This sequence encodes CASSEYRGAGYTF.